Below, one TCR beta chain is given with its context. These data come from a study of T cell changes during pregnancy in multiple sclerosis. The length of the CDR3 is 14 residues. Germline V gives CDR1 SNHLY, CDR2 FYNNEI. Trimming stripped 5 bases from V and 4 bases from J, with 12 bases between. The method was immunoSEQ multiplex PCR; TCRdb's version includes in-frame clones alone and lacks a portion of them. The repertoire includes about 50,000 clones, roughly nine tenths of them detected once, and 0.37% sits in the top ten. This sample comprised CD4+ T cells from peripheral blood mononuclear cells, obtained before pregnancy. The V call is TRBV2, the J call TRBJ2-1; D gene uncertain. This sequence originates from a female donor with multiple sclerosis, enrolled in a pregnancy study. The CDR3: CASSRGISYNEQFF. The DNA of the CDR3 is TGTGCCAGCAGTCGCGGCATTTCATACAATGAGCAGTTCTTC.